These 31 T cell receptor beta chains were all obtained from the same sample, sequenced in a study of identical twins (dated by TCRdb to the mid-2010s). The library was made by 5' RACE. Instrument on record: Illumina HiSeq 2000. TCRdb handled the public reads itself, with Q25 trimming in fastp and clone calling in MiXCR, and kept productive beta chains. Each record represents a unique CDR3 protein, reported with the most common genes and DNA among its rows. The sample has about 260,000 distinct CDR3 sequences on record, approximately 7% of them singletons. The ten largest account for 3% to 4.5% of the sample. These same records also appear under a second study, on yellow fever vaccine responses in identical twins.

The sample taken for sequencing was memory (CD45RO+) T cells sorted from blood. Per the publication, the cell subset or site label means: CD45RO+ enriched T cells. All receptors derive from a woman aged 18 to 35 in good health.

This clonotype was counted a few times. In DNA, the CDR3 is TGTGCCAGCACCCCCACGGCAACCCTTCAGGGGGCTTGGACTGAAGCTTTCTTT. It is translated as CASTPTATLQGAWTEAFF. The chain carries TRBV28 and TRBJ1-1; 8 bases line up with TRBD1. Germline CDR1 and CDR2: MDHEN and SYDVKM. CDR3 length equals 18 residues. V trimming: 7 bases; J trimming: 5 bases; junction bases outside the gene matches: 21.

This clonotype was counted at least ten times. The J gene is TRBJ1-2, the V gene TRBV10-3, with D maybe TRBD1 (6 bases). This CDR3 has 15 residues. Germline V lookup: CDR1 ENHRY, CDR2 SYGVKD. Trimming cost V 6 bases and J 0 bases, with 14 bases left between them. The DNA of the CDR3 is TGTGCCATCAGGGGGGCTGGGCTAACTAACTATGGCTACACCTTC. Translation: CAIRGAGLTNYGYTF.

This clonotype occurred many times. V usage is TRBV7-9 and J usage is TRBJ1-1, with 8 bases matching TRBD1. The germline V gene has CDR1 SEHNR and CDR2 FQNEAQ (reference sequence). This CDR3 contains 12 residues. V lost 5 bases, J lost 4 bases, and 0 bases stayed unmatched. CDR3 amino acids: CASSTGGTEAFF. CDR3 DNA: TGTGCCAGCAGCACAGGGGGCACTGAAGCTTTCTTT.

This clonotype was picked up many times. The chain combines TRBV5-1 with TRBJ2-2; 7 bases fit TRBD2. The CDR3 is 16 amino acids. Germline V gives CDR1 SGHRS, CDR2 YFSETQ. After removal of 4 bases from V and 7 bases from J, the junction contained 13 bases not matched to a gene. This CDR3 reads CASSGTSDVWYGELFF. The CDR3 nucleotides are TGCGCCAGCAGCGGCACTAGCGATGTTTGGTACGGGGAGCTGTTTTTT.

The sample holds many counts of this clonotype. This sequence joins TRBV7-9 and TRBJ2-1; no definite D call. The V end lost 5 bases, the J end lost 4 bases, and 9 bases lay between the germline ends. The CDR3 loop spans 13 amino acids. CDR1 and CDR2 from the germline V gene are SEHNR and FQNEAQ (reference sequence). The CDR3: CASSPLLYNEQFF. CDR3 coding DNA: TGTGCCAGCAGCCCCCTGCTATACAATGAGCAGTTCTTC.

In this sample, this clonotype turned up many times. The chain carries TRBV20-1 and TRBJ1-1, with unresolved D. The CDR3 totals 11 residues. CDR1 DFQATT and CDR2 SNEGSKA come from the germline V gene (reference sequence). Trimming shortened V by 0 bases and J by 7 bases, and 6 bases separated the two germline ends. The CDR3 bases are TGCAGTGCTAGAGATTGGAATGAAGCTTTCTTT. It specifies CSARDWNEAFF.

This clonotype was observed many times. The chain joins TRBV29-1 to TRBJ1-2; 10 bases fit TRBD1. CDR1 is SQVTM, CDR2 ANQGSEA, per germline. CDR3 length: 13 residues. J lost 4 bases, V lost 3 bases, and 2 bases had no gene match. In DNA form, the CDR3 reads TGCAGCGTTGAGACAGGGGGCTCCTATGGCTACACCTTC. It translates to CSVETGGSYGYTF.

Ten or more counts support this clonotype. The V and J genes are TRBV10-3 and TRBJ1-2; 9 bases fit TRBD1. This CDR3 has 15 amino acids. In germline, CDR1 is ENHRY, CDR2 SYGVKD. V gave up 8 bases and J gave up 5 bases; unmatched junction bases: 12. The CDR3 sequence: CAISLAGQGAYGYTF. The CDR3, as DNA: TGTGCCATCTCGCTAGCGGGACAGGGAGCGTATGGCTACACCTTC.

At least ten counts were recorded for this clonotype. The chain joins TRBV20-1 to TRBJ1-1; D is unclear. Per germline, CDR1 DFQATT and CDR2 SNEGSKA (reference sequence). The CDR3 is 14 residues long. V was pared by 5 bases and J by 1 base, with 14 bases between. The CDR3 sequence is CSAPKHEGNTEAFF. CDR3 DNA: TGCAGTGCTCCAAAACATGAGGGGAACACTGAAGCTTTCTTT.

The V gene is TRBV20-1, the J gene TRBJ1-1, with a possible D match to TRBD1 (6 bases). Germline values: CDR1 DFQATT, CDR2 SNEGSKA (reference sequence). Trimming stripped 0 bases from V and 3 bases from J, with 14 bases between. The CDR3 sequence is 15 residues long. CDR3 nucleotide sequence: TGCAGTGCTAGAGATACGGGGGGCGGGTACACTGAAGCTTTCTTT. This encodes CSARDTGGGYTEAFF.

This clonotype came up many times. This chain uses TRBV20-1 with TRBJ1-5; a possible D gene is TRBD1 (6 bases). The CDR3 covers 15 residues. V was pared by 1 base and J by 4 bases, with 14 bases between. Germline CDR1 reads DFQATT; CDR2 reads SNEGSKA (reference sequence). CDR3 region: CSARAMQGTNQPQHF. CDR3 DNA: TGCAGTGCTAGAGCAATGCAGGGGACGAATCAGCCCCAGCATTTT.

This clonotype was recorded once. CDR3 DNA: TGTGCCTTCTGTTTAGGAGGGGTAAGCGGGCGTTTCACAGATACGCAGTATTTT. Residues: CAFCLGGVSGRFTDTQYF. The chain recombines TRBV13 with TRBJ2-3, with D perhaps matching TRBD2 (6 bases). The V gene's germline CDR1 is PRHDT and CDR2 FYEKMQ (reference sequence). Trimming left V 11 bases short and J 2 bases short, with 29 bases between. The CDR3 sequence is 18 residues long.

CDR3 sequence (DNA): TGTGCCACTTCCGAAACGACTGTAGGGACCCAGTACTTC. As protein: CATSETTVGTQYF. The rearrangement uses TRBV6-2 or TRBV6-3 and TRBJ2-5; D gene uncertain. This CDR3 has 13 residues. The germline CDR1 and CDR2 sequences are MNHEY and SVGEGT. The germline V and J ends were trimmed by 10 bases and 7 bases, with 19 bases remaining between them.

This clonotype showed up many times. The J gene is TRBJ2-2, the V gene TRBV5-1; D not certain. V was pared by 0 bases and J by 2 bases, with 14 bases between. This CDR3 has 17 amino acids. CDR1 is SGHRS and CDR2 is YFSETQ in the germline V gene. The CDR3 sequence is CASSLGSAQRNTGELFF. The CDR3 DNA reads TGCGCCAGCAGCTTGGGGTCGGCACAACGAAACACCGGGGAGCTGTTTTTT.

This clonotype was detected many times. The chain recombines TRBV5-6 with TRBJ2-5; TRBD2 aligns across 11 bases. From germline, CDR1 is SGHDT and CDR2 YYEEEE. This CDR3 has 17 residues. The V gene end was trimmed by 3 bases and the J gene end by 2 bases; junction bases not matched to a gene: 9. In DNA, the CDR3 is TGTGCCAGCAGCTCAGAACCGGGACTAGCGGTGCAAGAGACCCAGTACTTC. Translation gives CASSSEPGLAVQETQYF.

The chain combines TRBV5-6 with TRBJ2-7, with 9 bases identical to TRBD1. The CDR3 is 16 amino acids. The V and J ends lost 1 base and 2 bases, in that order; junction bases with no gene match: 7. Germline V gene data show CDR1 as SGHDT and CDR2 as YYEEEE. The CDR3 DNA is TGTGCCAGCAGCTTGACCGGGACAGGGAGTGCCTACGAGCAGTACTTC. Its protein is CASSLTGTGSAYEQYF.

This clonotype has just a few counts. The chain joins TRBV4-2 to TRBJ1-2; D not resolved. This CDR3 has 14 residues. CDR1 and CDR2 from the germline V gene are LGHNA and YNFKEQ. The ends were cut back, 4 bases at V and 8 bases at J, with 17 bases in the middle. DNA for the CDR3: TGTGCCAGCAGCCCGGAGAAGGGCGCATTGGGCTACACCTTC. Its translation is CASSPEKGALGYTF.

The V and J genes are TRBV6-5 and TRBJ1-2; no clear D gene. The V gene lost 0 bases and the J gene lost 0 bases, with 11 bases spanning the gap. From germline, CDR1 is MNHEY and CDR2 SVGAGI. The length of the CDR3 is 16 residues. The CDR3 DNA sequence: TGTGCCAGCAGTTACTCGGGTTCCGTATCTAACTATGGCTACACCTTC. Translating gives CASSYSGSVSNYGYTF.

Concerning this clonotype itself: The CDR3 end shows no conserved phenylalanine or tryptophan, and so a read error is likely. This rearrangement joins TRBV7-8 to TRBJ2-2; a possible D gene is TRBD2 (5 bases). V lost 5 bases and J lost 0, with 13 bases in between. The length of the CDR3 is 16 residues. Germline V gene lookup returns CDR1 SGHVS and CDR2 FQNEAQ. The CDR3 bases are TGTGCCAGCAGCCCCCGGGGTGGGGCGAACACCGGGGAGCTGTTTTCT. Its protein is CASSPRGGANTGELFS.

This clonotype came up a few times. The rearrangement uses TRBV5-1 and TRBJ2-5; 7 bases map to TRBD1. This CDR3 comprises 17 residues. The V segment lost 3 bases and the J segment 1 base; nucleotides outside the gene matches: 12. Germline CDR1 reads SGHRS; CDR2 reads YFSETQ. CDR3 protein: CASSSPRTGRSQETQYF. The CDR3 DNA follows: TGCGCCAGCAGCTCCCCTCGGACAGGTCGTTCCCAAGAGACCCAGTACTTC.

This clonotype has a count of ten or more. The J gene is TRBJ2-3, the V gene TRBV11-2, with D possibly matching TRBD1 (5 bases). Trimming removed 5 bases from V and 5 bases from J, with 20 bases in between. Germline CDR1 SGHAT, CDR2 FQNNGV. The CDR3 spans 16 residues. CDR3 in DNA: TGTGCCAGCAGCATAGCCACAGGTCCCCCGGGAGATACGCAGTATTTT. It specifies CASSIATGPPGDTQYF.

This clonotype showed up just a few times. The chain combines TRBV29-1 with TRBJ2-4, with TRBD1 identical over 7 bases. The CDR3 is 14 amino acids. Trimming removed 7 bases from V and 8 bases from J; junction bases left unmatched: 14. The germline CDR1 and CDR2 sequences are SQVTM and ANQGSEA. CDR3 region: CSARTGNGQDIQYF. CDR3 coding DNA: TGCAGCGCCCGGACAGGTAACGGGCAAGACATTCAGTACTTC.

The genes are TRBV14 and TRBJ2-3; D is uncertain. The CDR3 loop spans 17 amino acids. The germline gives CDR1 SGHDN, CDR2 FVKESK. V dropped 0 bases and J dropped 4 bases, with 17 bases sitting between them. CDR3: CASSQEVRAFGADTQYF. The CDR3 bases are TGTGCCAGCAGCCAAGAAGTTCGGGCCTTCGGCGCAGATACGCAGTATTTT.

This clonotype came up many times. The V call is TRBV12-3 or TRBV12-4, the J call TRBJ2-2; no definite D call. This CDR3 comprises 13 residues. Trimming stripped 4 bases from V and 6 bases from J, with 9 bases between. The CDR3 here is CASSSFTAGELFF. CDR3 nucleotides: TGTGCCAGCAGTTCGTTTACGGCCGGGGAGCTGTTTTTT.

This clonotype appeared a few times. The genes are TRBV3-1 and TRBJ1-4; no firm D call. Deletions cut 4 bases from V and 0 bases from J, with 9 bases between. This CDR3 has 15 amino acids. Germline CDR1 and CDR2: LGHDT and YNNKEL (reference sequence). The CDR3 spells CASSRLGATNEKLFF. The CDR3 DNA sequence: TGTGCCAGCAGCCGTTTAGGAGCAACTAATGAAAAACTGTTTTTT.

This clonotype was seen more than once but under ten times. The V and J genes are TRBV4-1 and TRBJ2-3, with D perhaps being TRBD1 or TRBD2 (6 bases each). Trimming took 2 bases from V and 3 from J, leaving 15 bases between them. CDR3 length equals 16 residues. CDR1 MGHRA and CDR2 YSYEKL come from the germline V gene. DNA of the CDR3: TGCGCCAGCAGCCAACGGTCCGGGGGCGTGACAGATACGCAGTATTTT. Residues: CASSQRSGGVTDTQYF.

The sample holds many counts of this clonotype. The rearrangement uses TRBV4-2 and TRBJ1-1; D call uncertain. The ends were cut back, 5 bases at V and 6 bases at J, with 19 bases in the middle. Germline assignment: CDR1 LGHNA and CDR2 YNFKEQ. The CDR3 loop spans 15 amino acids. The CDR3 here is CASSESRTSGSEAFF. CDR3 coding DNA: TGTGCCAGCAGCGAATCCCGAACATCCGGCTCTGAAGCTTTCTTT.

In its sample, this clonotype was seen many times. The CDR3 sequence is CSVSGQLNNEQFF. The CDR3 DNA is TGCAGCGTTTCGGGACAGCTAAACAATGAGCAGTTCTTC. The chain links TRBV29-1 to TRBJ2-1; TRBD1 aligns across 7 bases. Germline CDR1 is SQVTM and CDR2 is ANQGSEA. V shed 5 bases, J shed 5 bases, and the junction held 6 bases outside the gene matches. The CDR3 loop spans 13 amino acids.

In this sample, this clonotype turned up many times. The chain joins TRBV12-3 or TRBV12-4 to TRBJ2-7; D may match TRBD1 or TRBD2 (6 bases each). V gave up 6 bases and J gave up 0 bases, with 15 bases separating them. There are 15 residues in the CDR3. The CDR3 nucleotides are TGTGCCAGCAGCCGAGGGGGGACAACCTCCTACGAGCAGTACTTC. It translates to CASSRGGTTSYEQYF.

This clonotype was picked up many times. This chain connects TRBV12-3 or TRBV12-4 to TRBJ1-4; D might be TRBD1 (6 bases). Trimming took 3 bases from V and 7 from J, leaving 18 bases between them. The CDR3 has 16 residues. CDR3 bases: TGTGCCAGCAGTTTCGGGGGCAGGGCCGGAGGTGAAAAACTGTTTTTT. Translating gives CASSFGGRAGGEKLFF.

This clonotype was found a few times. The J gene is TRBJ2-2, the V gene TRBV20-1; D might be TRBD1 or TRBD2, each matching 5 bases. Germline CDR1 is DFQATT and CDR2 is SNEGSKA (reference sequence). The length of the CDR3 is 13 residues. V was pared by 3 bases and J by 5 bases, with 10 bases between. The CDR3 sequence is CSARGPLTGELFF. Written as DNA, the CDR3 is TGCAGTGCTAGGGGACCATTAACCGGGGAGCTGTTTTTT.